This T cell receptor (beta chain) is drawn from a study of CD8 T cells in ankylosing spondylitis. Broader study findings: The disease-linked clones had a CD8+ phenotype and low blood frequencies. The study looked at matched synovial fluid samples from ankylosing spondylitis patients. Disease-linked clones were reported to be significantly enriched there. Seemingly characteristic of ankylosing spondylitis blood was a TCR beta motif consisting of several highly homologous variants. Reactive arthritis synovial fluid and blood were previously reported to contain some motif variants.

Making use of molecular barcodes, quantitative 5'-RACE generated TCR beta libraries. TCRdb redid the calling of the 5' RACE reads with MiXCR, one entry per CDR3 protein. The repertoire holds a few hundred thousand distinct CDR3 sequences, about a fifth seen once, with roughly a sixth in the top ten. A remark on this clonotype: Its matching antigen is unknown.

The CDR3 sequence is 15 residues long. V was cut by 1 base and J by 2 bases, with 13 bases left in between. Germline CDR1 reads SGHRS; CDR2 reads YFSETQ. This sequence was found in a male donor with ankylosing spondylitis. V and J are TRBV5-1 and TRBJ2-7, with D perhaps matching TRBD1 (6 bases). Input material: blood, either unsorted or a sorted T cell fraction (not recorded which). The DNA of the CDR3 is TGCGCCAGCAGCTTGTTAACGACAGGTCCCTACGAGCAGTACTTC. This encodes CASSLLTTGPYEQYF.